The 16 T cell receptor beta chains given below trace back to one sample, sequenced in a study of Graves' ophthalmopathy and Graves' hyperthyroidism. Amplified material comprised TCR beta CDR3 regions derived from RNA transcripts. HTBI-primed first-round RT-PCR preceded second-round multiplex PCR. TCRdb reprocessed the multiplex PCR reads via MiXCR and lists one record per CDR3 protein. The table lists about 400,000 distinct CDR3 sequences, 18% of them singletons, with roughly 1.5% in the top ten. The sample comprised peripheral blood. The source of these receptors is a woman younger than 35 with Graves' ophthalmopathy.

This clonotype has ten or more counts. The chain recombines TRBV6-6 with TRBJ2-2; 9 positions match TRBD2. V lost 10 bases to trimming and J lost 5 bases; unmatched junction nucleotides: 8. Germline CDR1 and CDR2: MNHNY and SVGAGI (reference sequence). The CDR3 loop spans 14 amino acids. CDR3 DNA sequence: TGTGCCACGGTAGCGGGAGTTAATACCGGGGAGCTGTTTTTT. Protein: CATVAGVNTGELFF.

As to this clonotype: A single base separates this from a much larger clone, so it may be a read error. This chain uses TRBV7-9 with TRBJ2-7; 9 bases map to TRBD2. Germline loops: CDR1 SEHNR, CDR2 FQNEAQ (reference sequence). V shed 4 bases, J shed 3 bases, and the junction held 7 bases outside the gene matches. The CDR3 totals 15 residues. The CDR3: CASSSSSGAVYEQYF. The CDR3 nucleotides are TGTGCCAGCAGCTCCTCTAGCGGGGCCGTCTACGAGCAGTACTTC.

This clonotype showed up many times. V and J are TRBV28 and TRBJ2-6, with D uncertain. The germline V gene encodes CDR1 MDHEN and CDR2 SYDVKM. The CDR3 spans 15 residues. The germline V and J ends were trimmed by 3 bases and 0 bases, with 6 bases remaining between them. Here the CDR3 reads CASSFDNSGANVLTF. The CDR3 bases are TGTGCCAGCAGTTTCGATAACTCTGGGGCCAACGTCCTGACTTTC.

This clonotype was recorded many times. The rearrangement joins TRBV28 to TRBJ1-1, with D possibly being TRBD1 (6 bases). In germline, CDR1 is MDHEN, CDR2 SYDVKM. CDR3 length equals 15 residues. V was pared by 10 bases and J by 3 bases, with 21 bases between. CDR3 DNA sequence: TGTGCCACCCTTCCGGCGGGGGCGGAGCACACTGAAGCTTTCTTT. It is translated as CATLPAGAEHTEAFF.

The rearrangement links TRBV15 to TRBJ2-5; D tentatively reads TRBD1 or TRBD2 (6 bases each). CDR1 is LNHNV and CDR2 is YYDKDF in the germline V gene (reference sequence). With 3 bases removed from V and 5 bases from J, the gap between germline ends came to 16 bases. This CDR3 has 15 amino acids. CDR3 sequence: CATSSDRTIGETQYF. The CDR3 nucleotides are TGTGCCACCAGCAGCGACAGGACTATAGGGGAGACCCAGTACTTC.

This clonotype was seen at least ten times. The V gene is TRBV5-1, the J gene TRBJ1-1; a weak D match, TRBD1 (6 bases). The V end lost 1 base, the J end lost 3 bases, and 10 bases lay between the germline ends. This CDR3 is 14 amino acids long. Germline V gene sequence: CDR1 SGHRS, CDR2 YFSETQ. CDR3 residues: CASSLQGTDTEAFF. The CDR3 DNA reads TGCGCCAGCAGCTTGCAGGGGACCGACACTGAAGCTTTCTTT.

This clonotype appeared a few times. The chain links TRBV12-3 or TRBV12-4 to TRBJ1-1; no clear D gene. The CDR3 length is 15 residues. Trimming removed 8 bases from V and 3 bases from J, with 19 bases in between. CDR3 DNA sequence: TGTGCCAGCGGATTACAACTAAGGGCGGACACTGAAGCTTTCTTT. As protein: CASGLQLRADTEAFF.

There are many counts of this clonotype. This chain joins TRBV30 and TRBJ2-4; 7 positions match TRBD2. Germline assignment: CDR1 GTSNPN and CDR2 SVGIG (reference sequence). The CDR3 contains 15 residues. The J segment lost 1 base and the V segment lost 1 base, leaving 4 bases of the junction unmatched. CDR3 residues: CAWSGGGAAKNIQYF. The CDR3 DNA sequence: TGTGCCTGGAGTGGGGGGGGAGCGGCCAAAAACATTCAGTACTTC. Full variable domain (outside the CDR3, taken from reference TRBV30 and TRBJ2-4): SQTIHQWPATLVQPVGSPLSLECTVEGTSNPNLYWYRQAAGRGLQLLFYSVGIGQISSEVPQNLSASRPQDRQFILSSKKLLLSDSGFYLCAWSGGGAAKNIQYFGAGTRLSVL.

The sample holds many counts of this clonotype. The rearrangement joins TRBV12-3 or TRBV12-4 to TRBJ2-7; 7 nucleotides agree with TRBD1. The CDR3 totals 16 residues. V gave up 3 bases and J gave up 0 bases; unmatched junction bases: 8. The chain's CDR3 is CASSFYRGQSSYEQYF. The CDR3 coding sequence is TGTGCCAGCAGTTTCTACAGGGGCCAGAGCTCCTACGAGCAGTACTTC.

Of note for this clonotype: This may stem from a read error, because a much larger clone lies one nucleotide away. CDR3 DNA sequence: TGTGCCAGCAGATTAGCCCGGGCTAGCGAGACTTTCGCGAACACCGGGGAGCTGTTTTTT. This translates into CASRLARASETFANTGELFF. This chain connects TRBV11-1 to TRBJ2-2; weak D call: TRBD2 (6 bases). Germline CDR1 is SGHAT and CDR2 is FQDESV (reference sequence). The CDR3 length is 20 residues.

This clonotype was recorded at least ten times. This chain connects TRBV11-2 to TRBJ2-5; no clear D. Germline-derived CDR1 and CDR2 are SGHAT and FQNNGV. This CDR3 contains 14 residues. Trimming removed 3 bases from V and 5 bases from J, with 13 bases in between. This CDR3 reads CASSFWLPGETQYF. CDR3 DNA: TGTGCCAGCAGCTTTTGGCTACCTGGCGAGACCCAGTACTTC.

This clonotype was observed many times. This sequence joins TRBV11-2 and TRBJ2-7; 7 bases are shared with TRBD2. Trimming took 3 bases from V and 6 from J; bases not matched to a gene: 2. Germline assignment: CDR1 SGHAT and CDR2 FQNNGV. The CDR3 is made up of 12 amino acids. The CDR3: CASSLREGEQYF. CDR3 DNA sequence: TGTGCCAGCAGCTTGAGGGAGGGCGAGCAGTACTTC.

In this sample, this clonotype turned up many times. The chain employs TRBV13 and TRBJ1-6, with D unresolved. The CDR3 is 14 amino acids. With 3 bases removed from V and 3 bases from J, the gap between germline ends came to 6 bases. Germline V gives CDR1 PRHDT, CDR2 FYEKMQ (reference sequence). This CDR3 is CASSFRNYNSPLHF. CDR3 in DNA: TGTGCCAGCAGCTTCCGCAACTATAATTCACCCCTCCACTTT.

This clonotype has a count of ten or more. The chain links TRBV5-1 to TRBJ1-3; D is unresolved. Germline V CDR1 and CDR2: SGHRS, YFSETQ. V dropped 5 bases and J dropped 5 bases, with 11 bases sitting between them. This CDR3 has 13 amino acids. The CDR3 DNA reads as TGCGCCAGCAGATCGCCGACTAGAAACACCATATATTTT. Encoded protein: CASRSPTRNTIYF.

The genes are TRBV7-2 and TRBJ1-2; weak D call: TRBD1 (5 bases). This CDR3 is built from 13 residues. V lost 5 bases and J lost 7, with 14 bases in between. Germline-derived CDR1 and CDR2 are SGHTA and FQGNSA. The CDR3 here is CASSPMGGSGYTF. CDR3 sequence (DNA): TGTGCCAGCAGCCCGATGGGGGGTAGTGGCTACACCTTC.

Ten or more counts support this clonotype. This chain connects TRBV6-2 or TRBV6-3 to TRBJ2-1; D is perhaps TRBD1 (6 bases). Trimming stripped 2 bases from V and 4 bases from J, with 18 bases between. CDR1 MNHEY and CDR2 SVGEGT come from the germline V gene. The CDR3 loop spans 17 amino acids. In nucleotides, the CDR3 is TGTGCCAGCAGTTACCTCACAGGGTTTAGTGGTTACAATGAGCAGTTCTTC. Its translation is CASSYLTGFSGYNEQFF.